The rows below give T cell receptor beta chains drawn from one sample of a study of tumor and adjacent non-tumor tissue in lung cancer. TCRdb independently ran MiXCR on the multiplex PCR reads; one entry per CDR3 protein. The sample holds tens of thousands of distinct CDR3 sequences, 61% seen once. The sample consisted of distant non-tumor lung tissue. All receptors derive from a man in his 70s with non-small cell lung cancer. Both conserved end residues are part of each CDR3. A D gene is named only where the DNA matches it firmly. Only some rows state a clone size, as once, few, many or a class for expanded clones.

v_call	d_call	j_call	clone_size	cdr3_aa	cdr3_nt
TRBV5-1	NA	TRBJ2-7	many	CASSPWGQGIDEQYF	TGCGCCAGCAGCCCCTGGGGCCAGGGGATCGACGAGCAGTACTTC
TRBV4-2	NA	TRBJ2-3	NA	CVSSQERTGPQYF	TGTGTCAGCAGCCAAGAAAGGACCGGGCCCCAGTATTTT
TRBV20-1	TRBD2	TRBJ2-7	few	CSALGGGAGDAYEQYF	TGCAGTGCACTCGGGGGGGGAGCGGGGGACGCGTACGAGCAGTACTTC
TRBV6-6	TRBD2	TRBJ2-5	many	CASSSTGLAEETQYF	TGTGCCAGCAGTTCCACCGGACTAGCGGAAGAGACCCAGTACTTC
TRBV19	NA	TRBJ2-7	NA	CASSIVQDSFYEQYF	TGTGCCAGTAGTATCGTCCAGGACAGCTTCTACGAGCAGTACTTC
TRBV29-1	TRBD1	TRBJ2-7	NA	CIVVGTGGYEQYF	TGCATCGTCGTGGGGACAGGGGGCTATGAGCAGTACTTC
TRBV29-1	NA	TRBJ2-3	NA	CSGRRTGQGIDTQYF	TGCAGCGGGAGACGTACAGGGCAAGGCATAGATACTCAGTATTTT
TRBV6-4	TRBD1	TRBJ1-2	many	CASSDSMGQGFYGYTF	TGTGCCAGCAGTGACTCAATGGGACAGGGGTTCTATGGCTACACCTTC
TRBV11-2	NA	TRBJ2-2	NA	CACSLQGTLFARELFF	TGTGCCTGCAGCCTGCAGGGGACGTTGTTCGCCCGGGAGCTGTTTTTT
TRBV20-1	NA	TRBJ2-5	few	CSASPTETQYF	TGCAGTGCTAGTCCCACGGAGACCCAGTACTTC
TRBV4-1	TRBD2	TRBJ2-2	many	CASSQEGLAGELFF	TGCGCCAGCAGCCAGGAGGGACTAGCCGGGGAGCTGTTTTTT
TRBV6-5	NA	TRBJ2-7	once	CASSTSTDGGYEQHF	TGTGCTAGCAGTACCTCCACGGACGGTGGCTATGAGCAGCACTTC
TRBV11-1	NA	TRBJ2-2	NA	CASSGRTVGEGIGELFF	TGTGCCAGCAGCGGGCGCACAGTGGGGGAAGGCATCGGGGAGCTGTTTTTT
TRBV29-1	NA	TRBJ2-1	many	CSVAPLRGGYNEQFF	TGCAGCGTTGCCCCCTTGAGGGGGGGATACAATGAGCAGTTCTTC
TRBV6-5	NA	TRBJ2-6	NA	CASISTGSGANALTF	TGTGCCAGCATTAGCACAGGGTCTGGGGCCAACGCCCTGACTTTC
TRBV28	NA	TRBJ1-6	many	CASNEPGQNSPLHF	TGTGCCAGCAACGAGCCAGGGCAGAATTCACCCCTCCACTTT
TRBV29-1	NA	TRBJ2-4	once	CSVCAGTAKNNQYF	TGCAGCGTTTGTGCCGGCACTGCCAAAAACAATCAGTACTTC
TRBV29-1	NA	TRBJ2-1	NA	CSVGARDMVHEQFF	TGCAGTGTTGGGGCTCGGGACATGGTTCATGAGCAGTTCTTC
TRBV10-3	TRBD1	TRBJ2-7	NA	CAIRPGQGSYQQYF	TGTGCCATCAGGCCGGGACAGGGGAGCTACCAGCAGTACTTC
TRBV11-2	NA	TRBJ2-7	NA	CASTGPGMGSLYDQYF	TGTGCCAGCACAGGACCAGGGATGGGCAGTTTGTACGATCAGTACTTC
TRBV20-1	NA	TRBJ1-2	few	CSARALQDRRLYGYTF	TGCAGTGCTAGAGCCCTCCAAGACAGGCGGCTCTATGGCTACACCTTC
TRBV28	NA	TRBJ2-5	NA	CASNPSSGARETQYF	TGTGCCAGCAACCCCAGTTCTGGGGCGCGAGAGACCCAGTACTTC
TRBV20-1	TRBD2	TRBJ2-3	few	CSAIELAGASTDTQYF	TGCAGTGCTATAGAACTAGCGGGGGCCTCCACAGATACGCAGTATTTT
TRBV11-2	NA	TRBJ2-2	NA	CASSPTNRDLGEGELFF	TGTGCCAGCAGCCCCACCAACCGGGACCTCGGGGAGGGGGAGCTGTTTTTT
TRBV6-1	TRBD2	TRBJ2-1	NA	CANSTPWTSATNEQFF	TGTGCCAACAGTACGCCCTGGACTAGCGCGACCAATGAGCAGTTCTTC